Following are 8 T cell receptor beta chains from one sample sequenced in a study of Ad26.COV2.S vaccination and SARS-CoV-2 variants. Only in-frame clones appear in the TCRdb table, and some are missing; sequencing was by immunoSEQ multiplex PCR. This sample has around 45,000 clones, with roughly four fifths found just once. Sequencing used peripheral blood, obtained after recovery from COVID-19. The receptors originated from a human donor who had recovered from COVID-19.

The CDR3 coding sequence is TGTGCCAGCAGCTTGACACAGGGGAACTATGGCTACACCTTC. Translating it yields CASSLTQGNYGYTF. This chain joins TRBV7-9 and TRBJ1-2, with TRBD1 identical over 7 bases. CDR3 length: 14 amino acids. The ends lost 3 bases at V and 2 bases at J; junction bases unmatched: 3. The germline V gene has CDR1 SEHNR and CDR2 FQNEAQ (reference sequence).

This sequence joins TRBV3-1 (or the pseudogene TRBV3-2) and TRBJ1-2; D remains unclear. V lost 5 bases, J lost 5 bases, and 9 bases lay in between. The CDR3 has 12 residues. Germline loops: CDR1 LGHDT, CDR2 YNNKEL (reference sequence). The CDR3 region has the DNA TGTGCCAGCAGCGCAGACGGGTATGGCTACACCTTC. As protein: CASSADGYGYTF.

The CDR3 nucleotides read TGTGCCAGCTCACCAGGGGGCTTTAGGTTGAATGAGCAGTTCTTC. Amino acid sequence: CASSPGGFRLNEQFF. The rearrangement uses TRBV18 and TRBJ2-1; TRBD1 is a possible D gene (6 bases). With 2 bases removed from V and 7 bases from J, the gap between germline ends came to 15 bases. The CDR3 is made up of 15 amino acids. Germline V CDR1 and CDR2: KGHSH, LQKENI.

The chain recombines TRBV6-5 with TRBJ1-1; D not certain. CDR1 and CDR2 from the germline V gene are MNHEY and SVGAGI. Trimming removed 5 bases at V and 4 bases at J, with 17 bases between. The CDR3 consists of 15 residues. The DNA of the CDR3 is TGTGCCAGCAGTCTCTACCCGCCGGGAGTCACTGAAGCTTTCTTT. Translating gives CASSLYPPGVTEAFF.

This clone turned up a few times. V and J are TRBV19 and TRBJ1-1, with 7 bases that match TRBD1. The germline gives CDR1 LNHDA, CDR2 SQIVND (reference sequence). V lost 8 bases to trimming and J lost 7 bases; unmatched junction nucleotides: 7. The CDR3 sequence is 12 residues long. In nucleotides, the CDR3 is TGTGCCAGTCGATTCCGGGACAGTGAAGCTTTCTTT. Encoded protein: CASRFRDSEAFF.

The rearrangement links TRBV5-1 to TRBJ1-1; possible D gene TRBD1, 6 bases. Germline CDR1 SGHRS, CDR2 YFSETQ. This CDR3 has 13 residues. Trimming stripped 2 bases from V and 3 bases from J, with 8 bases between. The CDR3 DNA is TGCGCCAGCAGCTTAGGACAGCACACTGAAGCTTTCTTT. Translation: CASSLGQHTEAFF.

CDR3 amino acids: CASRSRGSSNQPQHF. CDR3 DNA sequence: TGTGCCAGCAGATCGCGGGGGAGCAGCAATCAGCCCCAGCATTTT. V and J are TRBV2 and TRBJ1-5; weak D call: TRBD1 (5 bases). Germline lookup yields CDR1 SNHLY and CDR2 FYNNEI. V lost 6 bases and J 1 base, leaving 13 bases between the germline ends. This CDR3 is 15 amino acids long.

The gene calls are TRBV11-2 and TRBJ2-1, with D possibly being TRBD1 or TRBD2 (7 bases each). Trimming stripped 6 bases from V and 6 bases from J, with 18 bases between. This CDR3 is 15 amino acids long. CDR1 is SGHAT and CDR2 is FQNNGV in the germline V gene. The CDR3 coding sequence is TGTGCCAGCAGTCCCCCAGGGGGGGGCATCAATGAGCAGTTCTTC. This codes for CASSPPGGGINEQFF.